These T cell receptor beta chains were read from a single sample in a study of blood T cell repertoires in COVID-19. TCRdb's table, derived via immunoSEQ multiplex PCR, lists solely in-frame clones and lacks some. The sample holds tens of thousands of clones, roughly 87% seen once. Sequenced input: peripheral blood. Receptor source: a woman aged 80 or over with COVID-19, enrolled during active disease. Each CDR3 is given with its conserved first and last residue. Each record gives: J gene, V gene, D gene, clone size, CDR3 protein, CDR3 DNA. The D gene is left open where the match is weak. Clone size is stated in some rows and not others, as once, few, many or a class when expanded.

j_gene: TRBJ2-2
v_gene: TRBV15
d_gene: -
abundance: -
CDR3aa: CATSRGTENTGELFF
CDR3nt: TGTGCCACCAGCAGAGGGACTGAGAACACCGGGGAGCTGTTTTTT

j_gene: TRBJ2-1
v_gene: TRBV7-9
d_gene: -
abundance: -
CDR3aa: CASKGLAVGNEQFF
CDR3nt: TGTGCCAGCAAAGGGCTAGCTGTGGGCAATGAGCAGTTCTTC

j_gene: TRBJ1-2
v_gene: TRBV5-4
d_gene: -
abundance: once
CDR3aa: CASSFVGQEGYGYTF
CDR3nt: TGTGCCAGCAGCTTCGTGGGCCAGGAAGGCTATGGCTACACCTTC

j_gene: TRBJ2-3
v_gene: TRBV4-1
d_gene: -
abundance: -
CDR3aa: CASSQDPSEIATDTQYF
CDR3nt: TGCGCCAGCAGCCAAGATCCGAGCGAAATAGCGACAGATACGCAGTATTTT

j_gene: TRBJ1-1
v_gene: TRBV30
d_gene: TRBD1
abundance: -
CDR3aa: CAWSTGGTEAFF
CDR3nt: TGTGCCTGGAGTACAGGGGGCACTGAAGCTTTCTTT

j_gene: TRBJ2-7
v_gene: TRBV27
d_gene: TRBD1
abundance: once
CDR3aa: CASSLTGTGEQYF
CDR3nt: TGTGCCAGCAGTTTGACAGGGACCGGCGAGCAGTACTTC

j_gene: TRBJ2-1
v_gene: TRBV9
d_gene: TRBD2
abundance: -
CDR3aa: CASSVGTSPYNEQFF
CDR3nt: TGTGCCAGCAGCGTAGGGACTAGCCCCTACAATGAGCAGTTCTTC

j_gene: TRBJ1-2
v_gene: TRBV9
d_gene: -
abundance: -
CDR3aa: CASSVVGQADYGYTF
CDR3nt: TGTGCCAGCAGCGTAGTCGGTCAGGCTGACTATGGCTACACCTTC

j_gene: TRBJ2-5
v_gene: TRBV5-1
d_gene: TRBD2
abundance: -
CDR3aa: CASSPGGTETQYF
CDR3nt: TGCGCCAGCAGCCCGGGGGGGACCGAGACCCAGTACTTC

j_gene: TRBJ1-6
v_gene: TRBV10-3
d_gene: TRBD1
abundance: -
CDR3aa: CAISGRDRDNSPLHF
CDR3nt: TGTGCCATCAGTGGCCGGGACAGAGATAATTCACCCCTCCACTTT

j_gene: TRBJ1-2
v_gene: TRBV24-1
d_gene: -
abundance: -
CDR3aa: CATSDQQGAGYTF
CDR3nt: TGTGCCACCAGTGATCAACAGGGAGCTGGCTACACCTTC

j_gene: TRBJ2-7
v_gene: TRBV18
d_gene: -
abundance: -
CDR3aa: CASSPAGTAYEQYF
CDR3nt: TGTGCCAGCTCACCCGCGGGGACAGCCTACGAGCAGTACTTC

j_gene: TRBJ2-6
v_gene: TRBV6-6
d_gene: TRBD1
abundance: -
CDR3aa: CASRTQGAGGANVLTF
CDR3nt: TGTGCCAGCAGGACCCAGGGGGCGGGTGGGGCCAACGTCCTGACTTTC

j_gene: TRBJ2-6
v_gene: TRBV2
d_gene: -
abundance: -
CDR3aa: CASSNPVWSGANVLTF
CDR3nt: TGTGCCAGCAGTAACCCAGTATGGTCAGGGGCCAACGTCCTGACTTTC